This TCR beta chain was found in a study of CD8 T cells in ankylosing spondylitis. This clonotype was counted at least ten times. TCRdb reanalysed the 5' RACE reads using MiXCR and keeps one entry per CDR3 protein. This table holds 200,000 to 300,000 distinct CDR3 sequences, roughly a tenth found once. The CDR3 length is 10 residues. V was trimmed by 4 bases and J by 14 bases, leaving 9 bases between them. Sequenced input: blood, either unsorted or a sorted T cell fraction (not recorded which). The receptor was isolated from a male donor with ankylosing spondylitis or in good health (not recorded which). The chain links TRBV12-3 or TRBV12-4 to TRBJ1-3; D is uncertain. CDR3 sequence: CASSSLLLYF. The CDR3 coding sequence is TGTGCCAGCAGTTCTCTCTTACTATATTTT.